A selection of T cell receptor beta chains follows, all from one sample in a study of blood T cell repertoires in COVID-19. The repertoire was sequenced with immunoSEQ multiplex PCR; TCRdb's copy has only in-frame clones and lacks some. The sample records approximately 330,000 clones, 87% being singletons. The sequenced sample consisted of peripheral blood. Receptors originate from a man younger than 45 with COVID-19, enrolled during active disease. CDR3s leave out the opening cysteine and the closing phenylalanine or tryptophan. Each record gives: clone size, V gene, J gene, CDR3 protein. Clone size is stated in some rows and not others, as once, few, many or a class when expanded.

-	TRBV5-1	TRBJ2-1	ASSLELAGGSIFNEQF
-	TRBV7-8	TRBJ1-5	ASSSDRGSQPQH
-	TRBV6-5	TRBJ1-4	ASSYQRRGNEKLF
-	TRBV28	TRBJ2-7	ASSLLGTTSGRASYEQY
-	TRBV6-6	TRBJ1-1	ASRGGTMNTEAF
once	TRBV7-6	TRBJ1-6	ASSLSGGSYNSPLH
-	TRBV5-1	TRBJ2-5	ASSSARTYLDGGETQY
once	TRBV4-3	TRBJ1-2	ASSQPQEANYGYT
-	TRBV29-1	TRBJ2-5	SVDSSTETQY
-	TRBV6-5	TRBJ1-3	ASSYSMAGYTIY
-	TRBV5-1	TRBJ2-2	ASSPLTSGTTGELF
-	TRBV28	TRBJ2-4	ASGASFHIQY
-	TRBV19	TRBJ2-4	ASSIFRQGWTKNIQY
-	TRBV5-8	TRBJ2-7	ASSLAWTGSGHEQY
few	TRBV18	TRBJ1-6	ASSPQTGLRNSPLH
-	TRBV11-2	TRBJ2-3	ASSLAADTQY
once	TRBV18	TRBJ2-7	ASSPQGQPTYEQY
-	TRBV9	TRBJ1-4	ASSVAGRGANEKLF
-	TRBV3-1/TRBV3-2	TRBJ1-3	ASSQKGASGNTIY